A single sample is the source of the 8 T cell receptor beta chains below, sequenced in a study of HIV-infected patients and healthy controls. No cell fractionation was done, so the repertoire covers all unsorted peripheral blood T cells. Reverse transcription used 450 to 500 ng RNA and constant-region primers for alpha and beta. Alpha and beta chain libraries were made separately by chain-specific third strand synthesis with multiplexing indices. TCRdb reanalysed the 5' RACE reads using MiXCR and keeps one entry per CDR3 protein. This sample has under 10,000 distinct CDR3 sequences, with 5% to 6.5% found just once. The source material was blood, sampled before antiretroviral therapy. These receptors originate from an adult with HIV infection.

The table lists this clonotype with many counts. The chain employs TRBV20-1 and TRBJ1-5, with TRBD1 as a possible D gene (5 bases). V shed 2 bases and J shed 4 bases, with 12 bases lying between them. Looked up from germline, CDR1 is DFQATT and CDR2 is SNEGSKA (reference sequence). The CDR3 runs 14 residues. CDR3 protein: CSARPGTDNQPQHF. The CDR3 coding sequence is TGCAGTGCTAGACCTGGGACCGATAATCAGCCCCAGCATTTT.

At least ten counts were recorded for this clonotype. In nucleotides, the CDR3 is TGTGCCATTAAGCATTGGGGCGGGGGCACAGATACGCAGTATTTT. Amino acids: CAIKHWGGGTDTQYF. The chain couples TRBV10-3 to TRBJ2-3; a weak D match, TRBD2 (6 bases). V lost 9 bases and J lost 1, with 17 bases in between. Germline CDR1 and CDR2: ENHRY and SYGVKD. This CDR3 is 15 amino acids long.

This clonotype was detected many times. The chain joins TRBV4-1 to TRBJ2-5, with 7 positions matching TRBD1. The V segment lost 0 bases and the J segment 9 bases; nucleotides outside the gene matches: 4. CDR1 MGHRA and CDR2 YSYEKL come from the germline V gene. The CDR3 length is 13 residues. The CDR3 sequence is CASSQEPRGSQYF. CDR3 nucleotide sequence: TGCGCCAGCAGCCAAGAACCCAGGGGGTCCCAGTACTTC.

This clonotype is labeled medium-sized. The rearrangement uses TRBV29-1 and TRBJ2-1; TRBD2 agrees at 12 bases. The CDR3 is 16 amino acids. V shed 3 bases and J 6 bases; nucleotides not matched to a gene: 9. Germline V gene data show CDR1 as SQVTM and CDR2 as ANQGSEA. The CDR3 nucleotides are TGCAGCGTTGAGTCCCTAGCGGGGGGGCTTTTCAATGAGCAGTTCTTC. Protein product: CSVESLAGGLFNEQFF.

This chain connects TRBV5-6 to TRBJ2-5, with 7 bases identical to TRBD1. This CDR3 region has 16 residues. Germline V gives CDR1 SGHDT, CDR2 YYEEEE. V dropped 4 bases and J dropped 5; count of bases not matched to a gene: 14. CDR3 nucleotides: TGTGCCAGCAGCCCAGGCAGGCACAGGGGACCGGAGACCCAGTACTTC. The encoded protein is CASSPGRHRGPETQYF. The full variable domain, completed using reference TRBV5-6 and TRBJ2-5, is DAGVTQSPTHLIKTRGQQVTLRCSPKSGHDTVSWYQQALGQGPQFIFQYYEEEERQRGNFPDRFSGHQFPNYSSELNVNALLLGDSALYLCASSPGRHRGPETQYFGPGTRLLVL.

Ten or more counts support this clonotype. The chain recombines TRBV4-2 with TRBJ1-2, with D perhaps matching TRBD1 (5 bases). Between the trimmed V and J ends, which lost 0 bases and 5 bases, there was a span of 16 bases. The germline V gene has CDR1 LGHNA and CDR2 YNFKEQ. This CDR3 has 16 amino acids. The chain's CDR3 is CASSQDSAGTEYGYTF. CDR3 sequence (DNA): TGTGCCAGCAGCCAAGATTCCGCCGGGACGGAGTATGGCTACACCTTC.

By its share, this clonotype is medium-sized (0.01 to 0.1%). The J gene is TRBJ1-1, the V gene TRBV20-1; 8 bases fit TRBD1. Trimming removed 5 bases from V and 5 bases from J; junction bases left unmatched: 7. The CDR3 is 13 amino acids. Germline V gives CDR1 DFQATT, CDR2 SNEGSKA (reference sequence). CDR3 amino acids: CSAGQGRWTEAFF. The CDR3 DNA reads as TGCAGTGCTGGACAGGGTCGGTGGACTGAAGCTTTCTTT.

This clonotype was seen many times. This chain connects TRBV25-1 to TRBJ1-3; D unclear. V was cut by 1 base and J by 4 bases, with 2 bases left in between. CDR1 and CDR2 from the germline V gene are MGHDK and SYGVNS. The CDR3 has 12 amino acids. This CDR3 reads CASSELGNTIYF. The DNA of the CDR3 is TGTGCCAGCAGTGAATTGGGAAACACCATATATTTT.